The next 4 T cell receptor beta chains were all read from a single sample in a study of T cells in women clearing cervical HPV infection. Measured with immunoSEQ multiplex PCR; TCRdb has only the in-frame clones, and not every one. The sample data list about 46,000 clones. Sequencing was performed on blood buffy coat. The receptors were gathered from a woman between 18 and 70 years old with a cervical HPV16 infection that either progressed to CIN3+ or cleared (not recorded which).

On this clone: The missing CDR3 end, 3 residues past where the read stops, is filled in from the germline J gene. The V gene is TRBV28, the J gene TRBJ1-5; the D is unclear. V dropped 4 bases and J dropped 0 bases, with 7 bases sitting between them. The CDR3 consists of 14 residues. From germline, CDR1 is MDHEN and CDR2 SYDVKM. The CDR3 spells CASSSYPSNQPQHF. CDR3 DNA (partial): TGTGCCAGCAGTTCCTACCCTAGCAATCAGCCC.

CDR3 region: CASSQTQTEQETQYF. The covered CDR3 bases are TGTGCCAGCAGCCAAACCCAAACAGAACAAGAGACC. The gene calls are TRBV11-3 and TRBJ2-5; D unclear. The CDR3 end lies 3 residues beyond the end of the read and is filled in from the germline J gene. This CDR3 has 15 residues. V was trimmed by 5 bases and J by 2 bases, leaving 15 bases between them. Germline CDR1 SGHNT, CDR2 YENEEA.

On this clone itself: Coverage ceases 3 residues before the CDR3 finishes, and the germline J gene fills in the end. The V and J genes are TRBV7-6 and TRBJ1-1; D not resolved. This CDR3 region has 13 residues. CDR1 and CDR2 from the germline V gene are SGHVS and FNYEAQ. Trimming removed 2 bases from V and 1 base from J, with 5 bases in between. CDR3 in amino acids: CASSLTRNTEAFF. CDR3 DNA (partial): TGTGCCAGCAGCTTAACTCGGAACACTGAA.

The part of the CDR3 DNA that was read is TGTGCCAGCAGCCGGGACGGGACTCTCTACAATGAG. It specifies CASSRDGTLYNE. The full CDR3 reads CASSRDGTLYNEQFF. This sequence joins TRBV7-2 and TRBJ2-1; D may be TRBD2 (6 bases). The DNA ends 3 residues before the CDR3 does, and the rest of the CDR3 is filled in from the germline J gene. With 5 bases removed from V and 3 bases from J, the gap between germline ends came to 14 bases. The CDR3 length is 15 residues. Per germline, CDR1 SGHTA and CDR2 FQGNSA.